The 21 T cell receptor beta chains reported below all come from one sample, sequenced in a study of fetal regulatory T cell absence and autoimmunity. The repertoire was sequenced with immunoSEQ multiplex PCR; TCRdb's copy has only in-frame clones and lacks some. The sample records 95,000 or so clones, 55% to 75% being singletons. The source material was pancreas tissue. Source of these receptors: a male donor with IPEX syndrome.

The rearrangement joins TRBV9 to TRBJ2-3; D perhaps matches TRBD2 (5 bases). V was shortened by 5 bases and J by 5 bases, with 15 bases between the two germline ends. This CDR3 has 14 amino acids. The germline gives CDR1 SGDLS, CDR2 YYNGEE. CDR3: CASRAGSAGDTQYF. The CDR3 DNA is TGTGCCAGCAGGGCTGGGAGCGCCGGAGATACGCAGTATTTT.

This chain links TRBV13 with TRBJ2-7, with D unclear. V was cut by 1 base and J by 5 bases, with 9 bases left in between. The CDR3 runs 13 residues. CDR1 PRHDT and CDR2 FYEKMQ come from the germline V gene (reference sequence). The CDR3 sequence: CASSLVRYDEQYF. The DNA for the CDR3 is TGTGCCAGCAGCTTAGTTCGATACGACGAGCAGTACTTC.

The V call is TRBV5-6, the J call TRBJ1-1; TRBD1 might be the D (5 bases). Germline CDR1 is SGHDT and CDR2 is YYEEEE. With 1 base removed from V and 1 base from J, the gap between germline ends came to 11 bases. This CDR3 spans 15 amino acids. CDR3 region: CASSLLGLQNTEAFF. For the CDR3, the DNA is TGTGCCAGCAGCTTGCTGGGACTTCAGAACACTGAAGCTTTCTTT.

Regarding this clone: The sample holds other DNA sequences that translate to the same CDR3. The rearrangement uses TRBV9 and TRBJ1-2; unclear D gene. This CDR3 region has 13 residues. Germline assignment: CDR1 SGDLS and CDR2 YYNGEE. The germline V and J ends were trimmed by 2 bases and 2 bases, with 7 bases remaining between them. CDR3 loop: CASSVGQNYGYTF. In DNA form, the CDR3 reads TGTGCCAGCAGCGTCGGCCAGAACTATGGCTACACCTTC.

This clone has only one observation. J is TRBJ2-4 and V is TRBV4-1; D perhaps matches TRBD1 (6 bases). In germline, CDR1 is MGHRA, CDR2 YSYEKL. The CDR3 spans 19 residues. V was shortened by 2 bases and J by 2 bases, with 22 bases between the two germline ends. CDR3 in DNA: TGCGCCAGCAGCCAATCGGTGGTGGGAACAGGGAGAACCAAAAACATTCAGTACTTC. Amino acid sequence: CASSQSVVGTGRTKNIQYF.

The chain links TRBV7-8 to TRBJ2-3, with D maybe TRBD1 (5 bases). The V gene lost 1 base and the J gene lost 5 bases, with 7 bases spanning the gap. CDR1 is SGHVS, CDR2 FQNEAQ, per germline. CDR3 size: 13 residues. CDR3 bases: TGTGCCAGCAGCTTAGTACAGGTAGATACGCAGTATTTT. It specifies CASSLVQVDTQYF. The variable domain in full, completed from reference TRBV7-8 and TRBJ2-3, reads GAGVSQSPRYKVAKRGQDVALRCDPISGHVSLFWYQQALGQGPEFLTYFQNEAQLDKSGLPSDRFFAERPEGSVSTLKIQRTQQEDSAVYLCASSLVQVDTQYFGPGTRLTVL.

The chain combines TRBV5-1 with TRBJ2-6; D is perhaps TRBD1 or TRBD2 (5 bases each). Germline loops: CDR1 SGHRS, CDR2 YFSETQ. This CDR3 has 14 amino acids. V gave up 4 bases and J gave up 2 bases, with 7 bases separating them. The DNA for the CDR3 is TGCGCCAGCAGCGGGGGTACTGGGGCCAACGTCCTGACTTTC. Protein: CASSGGTGANVLTF.

The rearrangement joins TRBV18 to TRBJ2-1; D might be TRBD1 or TRBD2, each matching 6 bases. Trimming took off 2 bases at V and 4 bases at J, with 15 bases between the two ends. The CDR3 has 16 residues. The germline gives CDR1 KGHSH, CDR2 LQKENI. CDR3 coding DNA: TGTGCCAGCTCACCAACACGGGGGACAATTTACAATGAGCAGTTCTTC. It is translated as CASSPTRGTIYNEQFF.

The chain is built from TRBV4-1 and TRBJ2-7, with 10 bases identical to TRBD2. The CDR3 runs to 15 residues. With V trimmed by 4 bases and J by 6 bases, 9 bases remained unmatched. Germline CDR1 is MGHRA and CDR2 is YSYEKL. The CDR3: CASSRAGGPVSEQYF. The CDR3 region has the DNA TGCGCCAGCAGCCGAGCGGGAGGGCCTGTGAGCGAGCAGTACTTC.

Concerning this clone itself: Mismatch with germline at one junction end may stem from a read error. This chain links TRBV7-7 with TRBJ2-2; the D gene is possibly TRBD2 (6 bases). This CDR3 spans 14 amino acids. Germline V gene sequence: CDR1 SSHAT, CDR2 FNYEAQ (reference sequence). The CDR3 DNA is TGTGCTAGCAGCCCGAGTAGCGGCACCGGGGAGCTGTTTTTT. Its translation: CASSPSSGTGELFF.

The chain joins TRBV6-1 to TRBJ2-3; the D is unclear. The V gene's germline CDR1 is MNHNS and CDR2 SASEGT. There are 15 residues in the CDR3. Trimming pared 6 bases from V and 0 bases from J, leaving 13 bases between. CDR3: CASSPLRLSTDTQYF. CDR3 DNA sequence: TGTGCCAGCAGCCCCCTCCGCTTGAGCACAGATACGCAGTATTTT.

Only a few counts were recorded for this clone. This chain links TRBV7-8 with TRBJ2-7, with D tentatively TRBD2 (6 bases). V was clipped by 1 base and J by 6 bases, with 10 bases between them. This CDR3 comprises 13 residues. The germline V gene has CDR1 SGHVS and CDR2 FQNEAQ. The chain's CDR3 is CASSLGGESEQYF. DNA for the CDR3: TGTGCCAGCAGCTTAGGGGGGGAGAGCGAGCAGTACTTC.

CDR3 nucleotides: TGTGCCAGCAGTGAACTGGGGGGAAAAACTGAAGCTTTCTTT. It translates to CASSELGGKTEAFF. V usage is TRBV6-1 and J usage is TRBJ1-1, with a tentative D call TRBD1 (5 bases). V lost 2 bases to trimming and J lost 5 bases, with 12 bases between them. The germline V gene encodes CDR1 MNHNS and CDR2 SASEGT. The CDR3 covers 14 residues.

The chain has TRBV7-2 and TRBJ2-7; TRBD2 agrees at 12 bases. This CDR3 is built from 15 residues. Germline V gene lookup returns CDR1 SGHTA and CDR2 FQGNSA. V was clipped by 4 bases and J by 3 bases; unmatched bases: 4. The DNA for the CDR3 is TGTGCCAGCAGCTCATCTAGCGGGGGGGGCTACGAGCAGTACTTC. Its protein is CASSSSSGGGYEQYF. Using reference TRBV7-2 and TRBJ2-7 for the parts outside the CDR3, the full variable domain is GAGVSQSPSNKVTEKGKDVELRCDPISGHTALYWYRQSLGQGLEFLIYFQGNSAPDKSGLPSDRFSAERTGGSVSTLTIQRTQQEDSAVYLCASSSSSGGGYEQYFGPGTRLTVT.

The chain couples TRBV19 to TRBJ1-2; TRBD1 agrees at 7 bases. This CDR3 is 15 amino acids long. Unmatched junction bases numbered 10, after V lost 5 bases and J lost 4 bases. Germline-derived CDR1 and CDR2 are LNHDA and SQIVND (reference sequence). The CDR3 DNA reads as TGTGCCAGTAGTGTCGGCGACAGGGCTCTCTATGGCTACACCTTC. Amino acids: CASSVGDRALYGYTF.

The chain employs TRBV9 and TRBJ2-7; TRBD1 or TRBD2 may be the D gene (5 bases each). Germline-derived CDR1 and CDR2 are SGDLS and YYNGEE. Trimming shortened V by 0 bases and J by 3 bases, and 16 bases separated the two germline ends. The CDR3 runs 16 residues. CDR3 loop: CASSVGGSAGYYEQYF. CDR3 DNA: TGTGCCAGCAGCGTAGGAGGGTCCGCAGGGTACTACGAGCAGTACTTC.

The CDR3, as DNA: TGTGCCAGCAGCTTAGGGGACAGGGAGGTCACTGAAGCTTTCTTT. Translating it yields CASSLGDREVTEAFF. V and J are TRBV11-3 and TRBJ1-1; 9 positions match TRBD1. The CDR3 runs to 15 residues. J lost 4 bases, V lost 1 base, and 4 bases had no gene match. CDR1 and CDR2 from the germline V gene are SGHNT and YENEEA.

The sample holds a few counts of this clone. The chain combines TRBV9 with TRBJ2-5, with D perhaps matching TRBD1 or TRBD2 (5 bases each). Germline assignment: CDR1 SGDLS and CDR2 YYNGEE. CDR3 size: 15 residues. Trimming took 0 bases from V and 4 from J, leaving 13 bases between them. The CDR3 spells CASSVARGGVETQYF. Written as DNA, the CDR3 is TGTGCCAGCAGCGTAGCTCGGGGCGGTGTAGAGACCCAGTACTTC.

The chain couples TRBV7-6 to TRBJ2-3; D not certain. This CDR3 spans 14 amino acids. Trimming stripped 5 bases from V and 1 base from J, with 10 bases between. Germline-derived CDR1 and CDR2 are SGHVS and FNYEAQ. CDR3 bases: TGTGCCAGCAGCATCCTAGGCGGCACAGATACGCAGTATTTT. Amino acid sequence: CASSILGGTDTQYF.

This clone was counted once. The chain uses TRBV5-1 and TRBJ2-7, with unresolved D. Germline assignment: CDR1 SGHRS and CDR2 YFSETQ. V lost 2 bases and J 6 bases, leaving 6 bases between the germline ends. This CDR3 has 11 amino acids. The CDR3 is CASSFGPEQYF. CDR3 bases: TGCGCCAGCAGCTTTGGGCCCGAGCAGTACTTC.

The gene calls are TRBV30 and TRBJ1-1; D is uncertain. Germline CDR1 is GTSNPN and CDR2 is SVGIG (reference sequence). There are 14 residues in the CDR3. V lost 1 base and J lost 1, with 10 bases in between. The CDR3, as DNA: TGTGCCTGGAGTGGAATCACAGCGAACACTGAAGCTTTCTTT. Protein product: CAWSGITANTEAFF.